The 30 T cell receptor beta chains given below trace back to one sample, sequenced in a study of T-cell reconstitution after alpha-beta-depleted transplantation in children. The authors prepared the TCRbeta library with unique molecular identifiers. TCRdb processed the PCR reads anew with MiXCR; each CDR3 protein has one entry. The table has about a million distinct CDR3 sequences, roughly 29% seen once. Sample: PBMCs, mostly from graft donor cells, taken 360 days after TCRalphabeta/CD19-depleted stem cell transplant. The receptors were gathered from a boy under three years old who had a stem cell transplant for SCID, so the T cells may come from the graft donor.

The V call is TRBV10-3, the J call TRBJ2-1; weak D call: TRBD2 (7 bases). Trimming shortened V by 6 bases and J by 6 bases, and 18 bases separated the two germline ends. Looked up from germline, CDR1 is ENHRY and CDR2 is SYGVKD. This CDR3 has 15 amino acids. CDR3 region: CAIRAEGGARNEQFF. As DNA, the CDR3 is TGTGCCATCAGAGCCGAGGGGGGGGCCCGCAATGAGCAGTTCTTC.

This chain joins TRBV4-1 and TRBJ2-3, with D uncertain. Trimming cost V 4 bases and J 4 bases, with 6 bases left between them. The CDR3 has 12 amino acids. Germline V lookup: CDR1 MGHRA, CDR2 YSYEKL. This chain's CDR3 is CASSRVSDTQYF. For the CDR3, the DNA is TGCGCCAGCAGCCGCGTTTCAGATACGCAGTATTTT.

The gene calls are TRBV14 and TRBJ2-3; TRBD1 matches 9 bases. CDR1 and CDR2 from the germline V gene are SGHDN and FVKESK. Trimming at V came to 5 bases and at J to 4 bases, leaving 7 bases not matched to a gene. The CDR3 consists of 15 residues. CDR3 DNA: TGTGCCAGCAGCAGGACAGGGGCAATTGCAGATACGCAGTATTTT. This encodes CASSRTGAIADTQYF.

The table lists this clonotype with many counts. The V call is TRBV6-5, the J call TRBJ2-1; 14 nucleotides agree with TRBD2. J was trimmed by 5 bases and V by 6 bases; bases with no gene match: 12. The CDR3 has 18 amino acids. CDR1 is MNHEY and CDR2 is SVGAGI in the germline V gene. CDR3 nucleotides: TGTGCCAGCAGCCCCGGACTAGCGGGGGGAAGAGGTAACAATGAGCAGTTCTTC. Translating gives CASSPGLAGGRGNNEQFF.

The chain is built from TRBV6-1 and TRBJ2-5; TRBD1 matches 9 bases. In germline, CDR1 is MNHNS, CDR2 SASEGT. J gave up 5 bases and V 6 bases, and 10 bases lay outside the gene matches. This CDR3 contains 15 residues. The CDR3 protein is CASSRQGGIFETQYF. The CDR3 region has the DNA TGTGCCAGCAGCCGACAGGGGGGGATCTTTGAGACCCAGTACTTC.

The CDR3 spells CASSEVAGGLDTGELFF. The CDR3 DNA reads TGCGCCAGCAGTGAGGTAGCGGGGGGGCTCGACACCGGGGAGCTGTTTTTT. The chain couples TRBV10-1 to TRBJ2-2; 11 bases align to TRBD2. Germline V gene lookup returns CDR1 WNHNN and CDR2 SYGVQD (reference sequence). The CDR3 spans 17 residues. V lost 2 bases to trimming and J lost 3 bases; unmatched junction nucleotides: 5.

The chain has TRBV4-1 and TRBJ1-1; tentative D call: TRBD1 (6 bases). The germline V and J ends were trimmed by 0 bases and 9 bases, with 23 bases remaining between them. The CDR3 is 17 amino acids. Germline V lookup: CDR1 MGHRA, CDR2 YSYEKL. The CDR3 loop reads CASSQEWVRGSKHQAFF. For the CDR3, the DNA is TGCGCCAGCAGCCAAGAATGGGTAAGGGGGAGTAAGCATCAAGCTTTCTTT.

The CDR3 DNA is TGTGCCAGCAGTCCTACAGGGCTCACCCAAGAGACCCAGTACTTC. It is translated as CASSPTGLTQETQYF. This chain links TRBV6-1 with TRBJ2-5; TRBD1 might be the D (6 bases). The CDR3 has 15 residues. Trimming pared 5 bases from V and 1 base from J, leaving 14 bases between. Germline V gene data show CDR1 as MNHNS and CDR2 as SASEGT.

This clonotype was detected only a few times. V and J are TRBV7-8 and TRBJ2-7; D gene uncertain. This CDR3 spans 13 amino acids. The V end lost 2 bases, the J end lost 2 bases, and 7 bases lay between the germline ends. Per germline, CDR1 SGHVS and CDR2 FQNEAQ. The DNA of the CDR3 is TGTGCCAGCAGCTTACACGGTACCTACGAGCAGTACTTC. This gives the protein CASSLHGTYEQYF.

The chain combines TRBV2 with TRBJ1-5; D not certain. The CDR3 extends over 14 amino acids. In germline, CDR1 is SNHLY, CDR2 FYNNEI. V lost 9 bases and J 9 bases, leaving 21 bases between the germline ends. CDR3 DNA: TGTGCCAGTGCTAAGGGCACCCCGGAGGGGCCCCAGCATTTT. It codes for CASAKGTPEGPQHF.

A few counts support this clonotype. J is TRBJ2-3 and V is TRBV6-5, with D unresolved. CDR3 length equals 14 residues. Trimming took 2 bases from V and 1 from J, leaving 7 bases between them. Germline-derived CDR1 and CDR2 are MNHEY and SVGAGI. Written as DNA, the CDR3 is TGTGCCAGCAGTTACCTTGGGCGCACAGATACGCAGTATTTT. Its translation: CASSYLGRTDTQYF.

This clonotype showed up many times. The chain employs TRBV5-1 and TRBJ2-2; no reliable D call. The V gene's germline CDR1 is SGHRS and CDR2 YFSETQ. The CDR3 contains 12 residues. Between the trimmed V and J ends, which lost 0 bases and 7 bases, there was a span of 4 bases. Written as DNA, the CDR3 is TGCGCCAGCAGCTTGGTGGGCGGGGAGCTGTTTTTT. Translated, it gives CASSLVGGELFF.

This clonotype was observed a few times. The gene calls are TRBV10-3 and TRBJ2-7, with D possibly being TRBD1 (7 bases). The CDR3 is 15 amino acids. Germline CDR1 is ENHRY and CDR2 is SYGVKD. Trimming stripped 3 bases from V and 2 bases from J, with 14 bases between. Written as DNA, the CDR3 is TGTGCCATCAGTGACCCAGGGGGGAAGACCTACGAGCAGTACTTC. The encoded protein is CAISDPGGKTYEQYF.

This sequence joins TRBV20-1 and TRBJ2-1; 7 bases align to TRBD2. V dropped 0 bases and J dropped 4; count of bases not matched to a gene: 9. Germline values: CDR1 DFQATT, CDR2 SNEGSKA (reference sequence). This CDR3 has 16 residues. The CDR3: CSARDRSSGYYNEQFF. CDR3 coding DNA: TGCAGTGCTAGAGATCGGAGTAGCGGGTATTACAATGAGCAGTTCTTC.

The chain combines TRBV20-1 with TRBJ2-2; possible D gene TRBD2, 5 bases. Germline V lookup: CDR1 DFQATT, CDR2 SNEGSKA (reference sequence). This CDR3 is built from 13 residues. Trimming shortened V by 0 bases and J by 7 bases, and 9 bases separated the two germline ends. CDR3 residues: CSARDLEGGELFF. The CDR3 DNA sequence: TGCAGTGCTAGAGATCTCGAGGGCGGGGAGCTGTTTTTT.

The CDR3 DNA reads as TGTGCCAGCAGCTGGGAATCTAGCACAGATACGCAGTATTTT. Translated, it gives CASSWESSTDTQYF. The J gene is TRBJ2-3, the V gene TRBV7-2, with no clear D. Per the germline V gene, CDR1 is SGHTA and CDR2 is FQGNSA. The V end lost 4 bases, the J end lost 0 bases, and 8 bases lay between the germline ends. CDR3 length: 14 amino acids.

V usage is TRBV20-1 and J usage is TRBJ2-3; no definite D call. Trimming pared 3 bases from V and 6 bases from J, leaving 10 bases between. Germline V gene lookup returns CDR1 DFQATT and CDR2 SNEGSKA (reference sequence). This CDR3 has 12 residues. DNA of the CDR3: TGCAGTGCTAGTGTTGGGGTTGATACGCAGTATTTT. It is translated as CSASVGVDTQYF.

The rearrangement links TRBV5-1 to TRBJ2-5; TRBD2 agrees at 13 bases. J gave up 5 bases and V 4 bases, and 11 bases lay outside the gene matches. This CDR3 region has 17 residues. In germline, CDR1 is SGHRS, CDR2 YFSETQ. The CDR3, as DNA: TGCGCCAGCAGCCTGGGACTAGCGGGGAGACTGGGGGAGACCCAGTACTTC. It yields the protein CASSLGLAGRLGETQYF.

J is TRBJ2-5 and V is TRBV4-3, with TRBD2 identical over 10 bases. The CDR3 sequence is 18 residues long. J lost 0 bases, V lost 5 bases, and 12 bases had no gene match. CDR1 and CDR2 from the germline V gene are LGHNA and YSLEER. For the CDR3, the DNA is TGCGCCAGCAGCTTCAACCCTACACTAGCGGGGTACCAAGAGACCCAGTACTTC. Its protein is CASSFNPTLAGYQETQYF.

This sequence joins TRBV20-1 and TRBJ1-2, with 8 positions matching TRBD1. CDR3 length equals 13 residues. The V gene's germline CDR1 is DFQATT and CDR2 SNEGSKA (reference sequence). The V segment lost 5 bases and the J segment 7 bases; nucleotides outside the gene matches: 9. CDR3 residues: CSAGSGTGSGYTF. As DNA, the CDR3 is TGCAGTGCTGGGTCTGGGACAGGTTCTGGCTACACCTTC.

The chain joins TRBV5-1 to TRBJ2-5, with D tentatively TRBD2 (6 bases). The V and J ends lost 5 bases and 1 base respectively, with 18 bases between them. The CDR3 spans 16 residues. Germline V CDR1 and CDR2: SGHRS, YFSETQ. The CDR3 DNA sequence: TGCGCCAGCAGTTCCCCCGGCCGGGGGACCCAAGAGACCCAGTACTTC. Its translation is CASSSPGRGTQETQYF.

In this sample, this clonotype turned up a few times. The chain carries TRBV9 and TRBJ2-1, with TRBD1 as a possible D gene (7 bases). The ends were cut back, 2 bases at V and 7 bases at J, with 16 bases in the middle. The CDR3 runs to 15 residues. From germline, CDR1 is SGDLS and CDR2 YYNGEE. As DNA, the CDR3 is TGTGCCAGCAGCGTGGGCAGGGGGGCGCTAAATGAGCAGTTCTTC. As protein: CASSVGRGALNEQFF.

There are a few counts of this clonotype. Here the CDR3 DNA reads TGCGCCAGCAGCCTTCGGGGGACAGGAGACTCTGGGGCCAACGTCCTGACTTTC. The encoded protein is CASSLRGTGDSGANVLTF. The chain employs TRBV4-1 and TRBJ2-6; TRBD1 aligns across 8 bases. The CDR3 runs to 18 residues. J gave up 0 bases and V 4 bases, and 8 bases lay outside the gene matches. CDR1 MGHRA and CDR2 YSYEKL come from the germline V gene.

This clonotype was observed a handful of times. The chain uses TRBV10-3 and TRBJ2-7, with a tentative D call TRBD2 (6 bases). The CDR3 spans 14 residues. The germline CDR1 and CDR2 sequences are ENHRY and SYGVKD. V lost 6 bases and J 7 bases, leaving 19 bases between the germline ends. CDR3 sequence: CAISAGLTLREQYF. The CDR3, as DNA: TGTGCCATCAGCGCGGGACTTACCCTAAGGGAGCAGTACTTC.

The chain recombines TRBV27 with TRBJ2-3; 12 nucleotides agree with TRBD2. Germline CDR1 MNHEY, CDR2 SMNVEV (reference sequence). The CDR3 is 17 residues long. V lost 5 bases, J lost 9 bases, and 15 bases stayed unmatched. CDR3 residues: CASSRRLAGEVGRTQYF. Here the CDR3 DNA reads TGTGCCAGCAGTCGTAGACTAGCGGGGGAAGTCGGGCGCACGCAGTATTTT.

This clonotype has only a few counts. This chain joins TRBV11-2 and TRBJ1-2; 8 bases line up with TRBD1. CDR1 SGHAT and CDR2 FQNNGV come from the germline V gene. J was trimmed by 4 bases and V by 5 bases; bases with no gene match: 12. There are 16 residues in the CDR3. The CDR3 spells CASSPPDRAGAYGYTF. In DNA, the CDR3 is TGTGCCAGCAGCCCCCCGGACAGGGCGGGAGCCTATGGCTACACCTTC.

The CDR3 is CASSPRTGGRGTEAFF. The CDR3 DNA reads TGCGCCAGCAGCCCTAGGACAGGGGGGAGAGGCACTGAAGCTTTCTTT. The gene calls are TRBV5-1 and TRBJ1-1; 10 bases are a match to TRBD1. Germline assignment: CDR1 SGHRS and CDR2 YFSETQ. The junction had 10 bases not matched to a gene; V was cut back by 4 bases and J by 4 bases. This CDR3 comprises 16 residues.

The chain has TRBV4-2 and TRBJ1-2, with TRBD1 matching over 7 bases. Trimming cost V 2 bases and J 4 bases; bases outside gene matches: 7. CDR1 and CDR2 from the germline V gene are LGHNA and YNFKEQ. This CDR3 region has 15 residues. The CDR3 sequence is CASSQLDRVGYGYTF. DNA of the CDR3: TGTGCCAGCAGCCAACTTGACAGGGTGGGCTATGGCTACACCTTC.

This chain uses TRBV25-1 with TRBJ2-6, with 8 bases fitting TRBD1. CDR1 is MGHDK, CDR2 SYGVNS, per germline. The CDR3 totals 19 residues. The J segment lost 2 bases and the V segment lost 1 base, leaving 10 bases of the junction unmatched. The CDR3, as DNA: TGTGCCAGCAGTGAATGGTATGGGACAGGCATCCCTGGGGCCAACGTCCTGACTTTC. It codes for CASSEWYGTGIPGANVLTF. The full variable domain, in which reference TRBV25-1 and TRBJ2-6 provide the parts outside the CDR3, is EADIYQTPRYLVIGTGKKITLECSQTMGHDKMYWYQQDPGMELHLIHYSYGVNSTEKGDLSSESTVSRIRTEHFPLTLESARPSHTSQYLCASSEWYGTGIPGANVLTFGAGSRLTVL.

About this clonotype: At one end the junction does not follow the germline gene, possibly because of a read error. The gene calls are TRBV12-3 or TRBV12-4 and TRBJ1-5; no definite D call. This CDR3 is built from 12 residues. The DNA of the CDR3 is TGTGCTAGCAAGGCTCCCTGGGGGCCCCAGCATTTT. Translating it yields CASKAPWGPQHF.